The clone carrying this T cell receptor (beta chain) was counted only a few times. Germline values: CDR1 MNHNY, CDR2 SVGAGI (reference sequence). J was trimmed by 5 bases and V by 6 bases; bases with no gene match: 11. The CDR3 extends over 15 amino acids. MiXCR was run by TCRdb on the RT-PCR reads, yielding one entry per CDR3 protein. The sample comprises around 700,000 distinct CDR3 sequences, over 12% of which are singletons, and around 3.3% rests with the top ten. Sequenced sample: memory CD4+ T cells from blood. This TCR was sampled from a female donor in good health, serving as a healthy control. V is TRBV6-6 and J is TRBJ2-3; TRBD2 agrees at 7 bases. The CDR3 protein is CASSPHAGEVDTQYF. DNA of the CDR3: TGTGCCAGCAGCCCCCACGCGGGGGAGGTAGATACGCAGTATTTT.